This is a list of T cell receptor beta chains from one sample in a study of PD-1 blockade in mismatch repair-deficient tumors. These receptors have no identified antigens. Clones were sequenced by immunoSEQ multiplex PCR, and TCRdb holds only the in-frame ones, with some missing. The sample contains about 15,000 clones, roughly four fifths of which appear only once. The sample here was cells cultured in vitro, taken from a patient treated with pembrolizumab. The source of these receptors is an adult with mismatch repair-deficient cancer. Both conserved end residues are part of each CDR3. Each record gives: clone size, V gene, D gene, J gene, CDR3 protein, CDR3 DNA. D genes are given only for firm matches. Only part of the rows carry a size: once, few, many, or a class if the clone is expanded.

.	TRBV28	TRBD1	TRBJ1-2	CASRNPPGTGVDNYGYTF	TGTGCCAGCAGAAACCCCCCCGGGACAGGGGTGGATAACTATGGCTACACCTTC
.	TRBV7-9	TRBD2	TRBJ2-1	CASSFSGRVPFF	TGTGCCAGCAGTTTTAGCGGGAGAGTCCCGTTCTTC
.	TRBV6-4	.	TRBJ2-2	CASSLGQHTGELFF	TGTGCCAGCAGCCTCGGGCAGCACACCGGGGAGCTGTTTTTT
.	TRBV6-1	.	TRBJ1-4	CASSEGSGPPGFF	TGTGCCAGCAGTGAAGGGTCCGGCCCCCCGGGGTTTTTT
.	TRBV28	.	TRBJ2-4	CASIGVGGTKNIQYF	TGTGCCAGCATCGGGGTAGGGGGGACCAAAAACATTCAGTACTTC
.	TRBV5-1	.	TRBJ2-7	CASSLATAYEQYF	TGCGCCAGCAGCTTGGCGACAGCCTACGAGCAGTACTTC
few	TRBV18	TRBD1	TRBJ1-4	CASSPDRNEKLFF	TGTGCCAGCTCCCCGGACAGGAATGAAAAACTGTTTTTT
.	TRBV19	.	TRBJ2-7	CASRGFQEEQYF	TGTGCCAGTAGGGGGTTCCAAGAGGAGCAGTACTTC
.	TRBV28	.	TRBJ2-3	CASTYGYLRTDTQYF	TGTGCCAGCACCTACGGTTACCTACGCACAGATACGCAGTATTTT
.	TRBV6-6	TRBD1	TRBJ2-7	CASRTGNPYEQYF	TGTGCCAGCAGGACAGGGAACCCCTACGAGCAGTACTTC
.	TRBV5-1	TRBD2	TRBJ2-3	CASSYQYPPETSFDTQYF	TGCGCCAGCAGCTACCAATACCCCCCCGAGACTAGCTTCGATACGCAGTATTTT
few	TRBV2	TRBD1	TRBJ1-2	CASSVGGGLYGYTF	TGTGCCAGCAGTGTAGGGGGCGGCCTCTATGGCTACACCTTC
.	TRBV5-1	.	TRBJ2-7	CASSLTAGAYEQYF	TGCGCCAGCAGCTTGACAGCAGGGGCCTACGAGCAGTACTTC
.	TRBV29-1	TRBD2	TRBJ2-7	CSVARKREGYEQYF	TGCAGCGTGGCCAGAAAGCGGGAGGGCTACGAGCAGTACTTC
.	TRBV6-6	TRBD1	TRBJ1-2	CASSLPGQGNYGYTF	TGTGCCAGCAGCTTACCGGGACAGGGGAACTATGGCTACACCTTC
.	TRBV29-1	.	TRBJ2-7	CSVVEGTYEQYF	TGCAGCGTTGTGGAGGGAACCTACGAGCAGTACTTC
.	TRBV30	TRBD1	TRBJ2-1	CAWSKIGTGGNEQFF	TGTGCCTGGAGCAAGATTGGGACAGGGGGCAATGAGCAGTTCTTC
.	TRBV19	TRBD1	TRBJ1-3	CASSTTGGGSGNTIYF	TGTGCCAGTAGTACTACAGGGGGAGGCTCTGGAAACACCATATATTTT
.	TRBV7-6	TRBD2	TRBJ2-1	CASKVGLAGNEQFF	TGTGCCAGCAAGGTTGGACTAGCGGGGAATGAGCAGTTCTTC
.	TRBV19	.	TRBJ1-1	CASSEDRRNTEAFF	TGTGCCAGTAGTGAGGACAGAAGGAACACTGAAGCTTTCTTT
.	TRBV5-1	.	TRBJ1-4	CASSLNRVNEKLFF	TGCGCCAGCAGCTTGAACAGGGTGAATGAAAAACTGTTTTTT
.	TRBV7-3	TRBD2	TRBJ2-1	CASSFLGGTSGRNEQFF	TGTGCCAGCAGCTTCTTGGGTGGGACTAGCGGGAGGAATGAGCAGTTCTTC